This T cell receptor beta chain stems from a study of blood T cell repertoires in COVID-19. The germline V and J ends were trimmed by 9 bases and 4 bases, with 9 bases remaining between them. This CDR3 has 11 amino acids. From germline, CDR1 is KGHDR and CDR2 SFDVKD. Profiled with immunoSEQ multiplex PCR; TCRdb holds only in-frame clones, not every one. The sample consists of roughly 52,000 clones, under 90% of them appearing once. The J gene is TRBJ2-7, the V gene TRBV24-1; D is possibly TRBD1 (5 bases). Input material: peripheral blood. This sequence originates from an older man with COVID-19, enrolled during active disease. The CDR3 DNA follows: TGTGCCACCTTCAGGGTGTACGAGCAGTACGTC. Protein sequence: CATFRVYEQYV.